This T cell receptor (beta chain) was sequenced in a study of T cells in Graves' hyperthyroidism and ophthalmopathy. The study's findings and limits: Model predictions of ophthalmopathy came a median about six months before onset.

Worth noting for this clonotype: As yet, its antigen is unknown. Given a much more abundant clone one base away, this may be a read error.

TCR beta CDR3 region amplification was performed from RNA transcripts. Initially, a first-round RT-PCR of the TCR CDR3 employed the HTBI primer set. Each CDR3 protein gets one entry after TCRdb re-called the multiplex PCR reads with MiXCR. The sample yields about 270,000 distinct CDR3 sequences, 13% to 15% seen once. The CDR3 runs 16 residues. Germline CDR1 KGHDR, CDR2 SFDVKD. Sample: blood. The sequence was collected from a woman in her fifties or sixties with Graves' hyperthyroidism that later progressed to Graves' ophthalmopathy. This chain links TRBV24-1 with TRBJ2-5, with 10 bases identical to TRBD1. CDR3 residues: CATNDLPGTGAETQYF. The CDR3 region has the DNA TGTGCCACCAATGATTTGCCGGGGACAGGGGCGGAGACCCAGTACTTC.